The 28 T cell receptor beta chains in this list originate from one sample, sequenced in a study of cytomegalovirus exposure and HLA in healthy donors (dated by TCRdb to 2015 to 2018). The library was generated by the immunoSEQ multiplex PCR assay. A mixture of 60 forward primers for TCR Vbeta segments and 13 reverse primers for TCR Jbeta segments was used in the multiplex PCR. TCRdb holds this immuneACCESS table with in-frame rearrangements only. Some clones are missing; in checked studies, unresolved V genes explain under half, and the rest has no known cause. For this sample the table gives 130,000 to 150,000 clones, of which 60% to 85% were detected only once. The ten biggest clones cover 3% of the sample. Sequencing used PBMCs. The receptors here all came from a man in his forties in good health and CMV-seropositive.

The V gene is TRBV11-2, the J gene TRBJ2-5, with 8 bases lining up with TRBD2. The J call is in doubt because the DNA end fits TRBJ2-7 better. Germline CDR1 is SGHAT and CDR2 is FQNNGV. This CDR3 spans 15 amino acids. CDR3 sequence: CASSWTRGDSYEQYF. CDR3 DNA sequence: TGTGCCAGCAGTTGGACGCGGGGGGACTCCTACGAGCAGTACTTC.

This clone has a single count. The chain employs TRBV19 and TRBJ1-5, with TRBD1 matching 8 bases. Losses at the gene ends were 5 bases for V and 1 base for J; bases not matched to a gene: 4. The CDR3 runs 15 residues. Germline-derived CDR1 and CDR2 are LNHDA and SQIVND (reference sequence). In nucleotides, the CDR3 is TGTGCCAGTAGTCCAAGGACAGGGAGCAATCAGCCCCAGCATTTT. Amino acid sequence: CASSPRTGSNQPQHF.

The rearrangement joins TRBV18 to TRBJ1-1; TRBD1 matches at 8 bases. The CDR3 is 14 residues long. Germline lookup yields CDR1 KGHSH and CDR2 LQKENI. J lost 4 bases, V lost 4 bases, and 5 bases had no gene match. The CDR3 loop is CASSRDRSSTEAFF. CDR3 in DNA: TGTGCCAGCTCACGGGACAGGTCTTCCACTGAAGCTTTCTTT.

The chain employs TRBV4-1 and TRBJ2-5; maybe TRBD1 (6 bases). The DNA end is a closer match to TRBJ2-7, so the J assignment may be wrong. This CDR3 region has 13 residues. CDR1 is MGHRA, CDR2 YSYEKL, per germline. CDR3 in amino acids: CASSQVQGGEQYF. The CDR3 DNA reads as TGCGCCAGCAGCCAAGTACAGGGCGGCGAGCAGTACTTC.

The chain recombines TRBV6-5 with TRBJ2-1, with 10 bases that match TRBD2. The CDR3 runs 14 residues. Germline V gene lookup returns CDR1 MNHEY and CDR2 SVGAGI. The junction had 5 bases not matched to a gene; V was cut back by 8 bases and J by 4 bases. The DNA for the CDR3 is TGTGCCAGCGGTACTAGCGGGGTGTACAATGAGCAGTTCTTC. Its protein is CASGTSGVYNEQFF.

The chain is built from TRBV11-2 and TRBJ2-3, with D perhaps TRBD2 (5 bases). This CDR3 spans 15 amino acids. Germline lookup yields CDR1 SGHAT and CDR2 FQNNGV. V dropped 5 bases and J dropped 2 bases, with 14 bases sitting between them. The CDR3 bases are TGTGCCAGCAGCCTCCGTAGAGGGAACACAGATACGCAGTATTTT. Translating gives CASSLRRGNTDTQYF.

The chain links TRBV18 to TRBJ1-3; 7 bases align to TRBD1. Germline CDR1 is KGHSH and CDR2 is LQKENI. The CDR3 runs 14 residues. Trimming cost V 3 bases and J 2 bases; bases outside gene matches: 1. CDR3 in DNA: TGTGCCAGCTCACCGACAGGGACTGGAAACACCATATATTTT. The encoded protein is CASSPTGTGNTIYF.

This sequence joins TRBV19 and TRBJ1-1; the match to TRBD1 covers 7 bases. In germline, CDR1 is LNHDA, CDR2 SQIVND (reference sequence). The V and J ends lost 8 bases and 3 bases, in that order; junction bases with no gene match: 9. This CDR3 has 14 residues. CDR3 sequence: CASREGAWYTEAFF. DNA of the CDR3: TGTGCCAGTCGAGAGGGGGCTTGGTACACTGAAGCTTTCTTT. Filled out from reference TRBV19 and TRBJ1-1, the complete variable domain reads DGGITQSPKYLFRKEGQNVTLSCEQNLNHDAMYWYRQDPGQGLRLIYYSQIVNDFQKGDIAEGYSVSREKKESFPLTVTSAQKNPTAFYLCASREGAWYTEAFFGQGTRLTVV.

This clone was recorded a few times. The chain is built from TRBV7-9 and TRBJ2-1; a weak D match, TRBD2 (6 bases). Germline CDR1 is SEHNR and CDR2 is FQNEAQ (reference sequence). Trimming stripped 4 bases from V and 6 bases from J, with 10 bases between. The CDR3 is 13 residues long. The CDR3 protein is CASSSMTSNEQFF. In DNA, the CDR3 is TGTGCCAGCAGCTCAATGACTAGCAATGAGCAGTTCTTC.

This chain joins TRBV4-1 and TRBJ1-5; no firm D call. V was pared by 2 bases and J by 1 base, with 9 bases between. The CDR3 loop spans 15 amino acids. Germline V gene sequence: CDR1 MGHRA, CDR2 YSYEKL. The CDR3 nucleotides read TGCGCCAGCAGCCAAATTGCCGGGAGCAATCAGCCCCAGCATTTT. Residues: CASSQIAGSNQPQHF.

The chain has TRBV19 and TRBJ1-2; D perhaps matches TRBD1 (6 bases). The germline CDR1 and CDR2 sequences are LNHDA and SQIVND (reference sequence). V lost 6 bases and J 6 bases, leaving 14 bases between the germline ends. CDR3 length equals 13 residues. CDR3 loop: CASSDTGHDGYTF. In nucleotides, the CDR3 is TGTGCCAGTAGCGATACAGGGCACGATGGCTACACCTTC.

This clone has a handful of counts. This CDR3 is CASIPEGRAGEQYF. In DNA, the CDR3 is TGTGCCAGCATTCCGGAGGGCAGGGCAGGGGAGCAGTACTTC. The rearrangement links TRBV6-5 to TRBJ2-7, with a tentative D call TRBD2 (6 bases). Germline V CDR1 and CDR2: MNHEY, SVGAGI. The CDR3 contains 14 residues. V lost 7 bases and J lost 7, with 20 bases in between.

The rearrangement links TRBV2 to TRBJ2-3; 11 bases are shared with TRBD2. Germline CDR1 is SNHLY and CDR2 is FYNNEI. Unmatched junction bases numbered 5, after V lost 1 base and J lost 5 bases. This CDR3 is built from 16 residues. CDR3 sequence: CASSEEGSGRGDTQYF. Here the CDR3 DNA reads TGTGCCAGCAGTGAAGAGGGTAGCGGGAGGGGAGATACGCAGTATTTT. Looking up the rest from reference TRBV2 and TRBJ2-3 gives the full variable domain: EPEVTQTPSHQVTQMGQEVILRCVPISNHLYFYWYRQILGQKVEFLVSFYNNEISEKSEIFDDQFSVERPDGSNFTLKIRSTKLEDSAMYFCASSEEGSGRGDTQYFGPGTRLTVL.

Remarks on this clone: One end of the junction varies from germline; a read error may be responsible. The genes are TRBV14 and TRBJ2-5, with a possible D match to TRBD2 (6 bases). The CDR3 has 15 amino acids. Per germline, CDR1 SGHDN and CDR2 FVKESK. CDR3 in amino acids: CASSRPADYRETQHF. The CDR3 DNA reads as TGTGCCAGCAGTCGCCCGGCGGACTATCGAGAGACCCAGCACTTC.

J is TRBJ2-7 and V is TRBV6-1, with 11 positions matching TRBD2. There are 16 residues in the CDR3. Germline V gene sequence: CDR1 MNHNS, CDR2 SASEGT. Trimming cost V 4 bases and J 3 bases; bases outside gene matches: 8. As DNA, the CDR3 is TGTGCCAGCAGTGCTCTGACTAGCGGGATAGGCTACGAGCAGTACTTC. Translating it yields CASSALTSGIGYEQYF.

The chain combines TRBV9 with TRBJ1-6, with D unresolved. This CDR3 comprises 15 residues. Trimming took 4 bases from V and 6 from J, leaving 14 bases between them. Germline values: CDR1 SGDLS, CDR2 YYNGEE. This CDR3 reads CASSPQTEINSPLHF. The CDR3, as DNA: TGTGCCAGCAGCCCCCAAACCGAGATTAATTCACCCCTCCACTTT. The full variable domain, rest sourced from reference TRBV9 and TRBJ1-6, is DSGVTQTPKHLITATGQRVTLRCSPRSGDLSVYWYQQSLDQGLQFLIQYYNGEERAKGNILERFSAQQFPDLHSELNLSSLELGDSALYFCASSPQTEINSPLHFGNGTRLTVT.

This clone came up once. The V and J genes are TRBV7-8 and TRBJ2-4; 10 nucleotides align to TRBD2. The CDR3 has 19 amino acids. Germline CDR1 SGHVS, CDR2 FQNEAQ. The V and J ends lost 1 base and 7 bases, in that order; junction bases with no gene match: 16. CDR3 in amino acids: CASSLVWGASGRGDNIQYF. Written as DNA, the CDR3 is TGTGCCAGCAGCTTAGTTTGGGGTGCTAGCGGGAGAGGAGATAACATTCAGTACTTC. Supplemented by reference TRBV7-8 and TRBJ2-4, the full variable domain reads GAGVSQSPRYKVAKRGQDVALRCDPISGHVSLFWYQQALGQGPEFLTYFQNEAQLDKSGLPSDRFFAERPEGSVSTLKIQRTQQEDSAVYLCASSLVWGASGRGDNIQYFGAGTRLSVL.

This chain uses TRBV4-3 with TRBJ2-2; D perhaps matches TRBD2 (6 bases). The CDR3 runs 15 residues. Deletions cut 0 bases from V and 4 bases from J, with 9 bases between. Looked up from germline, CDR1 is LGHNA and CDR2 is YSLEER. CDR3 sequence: CASSQDPSATGELFF. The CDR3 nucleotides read TGCGCCAGCAGCCAAGACCCTAGCGCCACCGGGGAGCTGTTTTTT.

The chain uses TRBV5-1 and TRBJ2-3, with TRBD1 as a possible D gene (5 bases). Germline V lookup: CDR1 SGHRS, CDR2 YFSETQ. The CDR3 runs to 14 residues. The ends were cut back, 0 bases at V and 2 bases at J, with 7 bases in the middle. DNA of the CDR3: TGCGCCAGCAGCTTGGGACAGCTCACAGATACGCAGTATTTT. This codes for CASSLGQLTDTQYF.

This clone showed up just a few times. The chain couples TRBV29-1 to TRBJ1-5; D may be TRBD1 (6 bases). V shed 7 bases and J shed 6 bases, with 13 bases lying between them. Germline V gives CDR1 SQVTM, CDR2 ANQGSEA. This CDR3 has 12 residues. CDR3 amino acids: CSGGGAGQPQHF. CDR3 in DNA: TGCAGCGGTGGGGGGGCCGGTCAGCCCCAGCATTTT.

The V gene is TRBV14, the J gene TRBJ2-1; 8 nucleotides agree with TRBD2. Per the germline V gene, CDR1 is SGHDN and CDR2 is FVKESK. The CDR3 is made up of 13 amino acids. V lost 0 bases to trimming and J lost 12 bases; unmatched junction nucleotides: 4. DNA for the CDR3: TGTGCCAGCAGCCAAGATACTAGCGGAATGCAGTTCTTC. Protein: CASSQDTSGMQFF.

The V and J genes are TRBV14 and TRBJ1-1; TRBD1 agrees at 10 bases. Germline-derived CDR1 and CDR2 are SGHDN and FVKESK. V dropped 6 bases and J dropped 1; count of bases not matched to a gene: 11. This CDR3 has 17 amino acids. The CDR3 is CASSPRDRGLQNTEAFF. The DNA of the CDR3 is TGTGCCAGCAGTCCCCGGGACAGGGGACTTCAGAACACTGAAGCTTTCTTT.

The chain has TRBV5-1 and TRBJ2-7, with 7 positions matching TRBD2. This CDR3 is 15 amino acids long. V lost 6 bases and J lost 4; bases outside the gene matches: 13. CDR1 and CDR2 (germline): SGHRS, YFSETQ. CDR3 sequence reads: CASTLERGEIYEQYF. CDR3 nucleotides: TGCGCCAGCACCCTCGAGCGGGGAGAGATTTACGAGCAGTACTTC.

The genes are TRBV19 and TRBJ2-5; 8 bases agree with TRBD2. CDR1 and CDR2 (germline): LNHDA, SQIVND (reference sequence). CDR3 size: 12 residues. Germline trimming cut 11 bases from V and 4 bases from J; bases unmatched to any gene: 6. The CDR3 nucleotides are TGTGCCGCCGGGAGGGCCTCAGAGACCCAGTACTTC. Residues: CAAGRASETQYF. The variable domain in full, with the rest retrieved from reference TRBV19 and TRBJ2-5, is DGGITQSPKYLFRKEGQNVTLSCEQNLNHDAMYWYRQDPGQGLRLIYYSQIVNDFQKGDIAEGYSVSREKKESFPLTVTSAQKNPTAFYLCAAGRASETQYFGPGTRLLVL.

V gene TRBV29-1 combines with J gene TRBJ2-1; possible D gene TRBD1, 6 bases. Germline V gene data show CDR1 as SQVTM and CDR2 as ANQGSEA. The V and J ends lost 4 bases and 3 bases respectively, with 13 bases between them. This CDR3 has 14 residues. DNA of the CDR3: TGCAGCGTTGTCGCAGGGGTTGGCTACAATGAGCAGTTCTTC. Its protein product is CSVVAGVGYNEQFF.

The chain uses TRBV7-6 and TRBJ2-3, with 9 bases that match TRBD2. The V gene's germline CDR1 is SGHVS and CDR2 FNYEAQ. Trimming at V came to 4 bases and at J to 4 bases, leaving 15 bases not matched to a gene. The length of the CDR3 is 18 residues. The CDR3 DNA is TGTGCCAGCAGCTCCCGTCCCCTTAGCGGGAGTCCCCCAGATACGCAGTATTTT. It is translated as CASSSRPLSGSPPDTQYF.

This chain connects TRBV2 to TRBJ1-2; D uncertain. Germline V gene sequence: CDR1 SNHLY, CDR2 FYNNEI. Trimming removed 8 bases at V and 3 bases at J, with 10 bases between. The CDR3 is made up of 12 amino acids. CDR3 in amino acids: CASRREDYGYTF. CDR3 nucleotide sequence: TGTGCCAGCCGCCGGGAGGACTATGGCTACACCTTC.

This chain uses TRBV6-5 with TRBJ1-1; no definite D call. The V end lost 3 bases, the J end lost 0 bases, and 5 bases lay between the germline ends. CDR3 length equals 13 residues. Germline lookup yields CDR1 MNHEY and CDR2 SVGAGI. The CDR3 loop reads CASSYEVNTEAFF. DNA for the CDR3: TGTGCCAGCAGTTATGAGGTGAACACTGAAGCTTTCTTT.